Given below is one T cell receptor (beta chain) in context. Its target is unknown. The record originates from a study of CD4 T cells in relation to SARS-CoV-2 and coronaviruses. Trimming cost V 6 bases and J 0 bases; bases outside gene matches: 3. Germline CDR1 MNHEY, CDR2 SVGAGI. There are 14 residues in the CDR3. Naive and memory CD4+ T cells came from enriched cryopreserved PBMCs. The protocol was immunoSEQ multiplex PCR, while the TCRdb copy is restricted to in-frame clones and leaves out a portion. The sample contains tens of thousands of clones, over 75% of which appear only once. Study observations and caveats: In roughly two thirds of donors, memory CD4+ clonotypes crossrecognized SARS-CoV-2 and at least one common cold coronavirus spike.

The chain employs TRBV6-5 and TRBJ2-3; 7 bases agree with TRBD1. The clonotype was recovered from an adult with COVID-19. The specimen sequenced was memory CD4+ T cells from PBMCs. This chain's CDR3 is CASSWDSSTDTQYF. CDR3 nucleotides: TGTGCCAGCAGCTGGGACAGTAGCACAGATACGCAGTATTTT.